The 24 T cell receptor beta chains below all came from one sample that was sequenced in a study of blood T cell repertoires in COVID-19. TCRdb keeps only in-frame clones here, not all; method: immunoSEQ multiplex PCR. The data show 140,000 to 150,000 clones, around 80% seen once. The sample was peripheral blood. Receptors were obtained from a man aged 55 to 69 with active or convalescent COVID-19.

The chain has TRBV11-3 and TRBJ2-1; TRBD2 might be the D (5 bases). V was pared by 5 bases and J by 3 bases, with 5 bases between. Germline V gene lookup returns CDR1 SGHNT and CDR2 YENEEA. This CDR3 has 12 amino acids. The CDR3 region has the DNA TGTGCCAGCAGCAGCGGCTACAATGAGCAGTTCTTC. Translation gives CASSSGYNEQFF.

CDR3 sequence (DNA): TGTGCCACCAGCGGGACACAGGGTCTGGGCACTGAAGCTTTCTTT. Protein sequence: CATSGTQGLGTEAFF. The chain links TRBV15 to TRBJ1-1; a weak D match, TRBD1 (6 bases). Germline V CDR1 and CDR2: LNHNV, YYDKDF (reference sequence). V was cut by 5 bases and J by 4 bases, with 17 bases left in between. The length of the CDR3 is 15 residues.

J is TRBJ1-1 and V is TRBV24-1; 8 nucleotides align to TRBD1. V dropped 3 bases and J dropped 1; count of bases not matched to a gene: 0. Germline-derived CDR1 and CDR2 are KGHDR and SFDVKD. The CDR3 covers 14 residues. This CDR3 reads CATSDGQGNTEAFF. CDR3 in DNA: TGTGCCACCAGTGATGGACAGGGGAACACTGAAGCTTTCTTT.

The chain is built from TRBV4-1 and TRBJ1-5, with 9 bases fitting TRBD1. V trimming: 3 bases; J trimming: 2 bases; junction bases outside the gene matches: 8. Germline loops: CDR1 MGHRA, CDR2 YSYEKL. This CDR3 has 17 residues. In DNA, the CDR3 is TGCGCCAGCAGCCAGGACCCGGGACAGGGTGGCAATCAGCCCCAGCATTTT. Its protein is CASSQDPGQGGNQPQHF.

CDR3 protein: CASSLVRSGVGYTF. The CDR3 nucleotides are TGTGCCAGCAGCTTAGTTCGATCGGGGGTTGGCTACACCTTC. The rearrangement links TRBV7-2 to TRBJ1-2, with D possibly being TRBD1 (5 bases). Per the germline V gene, CDR1 is SGHTA and CDR2 is FQGNSA. V lost 1 base, J lost 7 bases, and 13 bases lay in between. The CDR3 sequence is 14 residues long.

The V call is TRBV14, the J call TRBJ1-5, with D maybe TRBD1 (5 bases). The germline gives CDR1 SGHDN, CDR2 FVKESK. The ends were cut back, 1 base at V and 5 bases at J, with 6 bases in the middle. The CDR3 length is 13 residues. The CDR3 loop reads CASSQGGDQPQHF. DNA of the CDR3: TGTGCCAGCAGCCAAGGGGGCGATCAGCCCCAGCATTTT.

The J gene is TRBJ1-2, the V gene TRBV5-1; D gene uncertain. In germline, CDR1 is SGHRS, CDR2 YFSETQ. This CDR3 comprises 15 residues. Trimming removed 4 bases at V and 2 bases at J, with 15 bases between. This CDR3 reads CASSRSPGDNYGYTF. CDR3 DNA sequence: TGCGCCAGCAGCAGAAGCCCAGGCGACAACTATGGCTACACCTTC.

The genes are TRBV7-2 and TRBJ2-2, with D possibly being TRBD1 (6 bases). The length of the CDR3 is 15 residues. Trimming pared 6 bases from V and 2 bases from J, leaving 13 bases between. The germline V gene encodes CDR1 SGHTA and CDR2 FQGNSA. The CDR3 DNA sequence: TGTGCCAGCAGAACACAGGGAACCAACACCGGGGAGCTGTTTTTT. It codes for CASRTQGTNTGELFF.

The rearrangement joins TRBV7-2 to TRBJ1-4; no firm D call. V was trimmed by 6 bases and J by 3 bases, leaving 8 bases between them. Looked up from germline, CDR1 is SGHTA and CDR2 is FQGNSA. The CDR3 is 13 residues long. The CDR3 coding sequence is TGTGCCAGCAGTAGGAGATCTAATGAAAAACTGTTTTTT. Amino acid sequence: CASSRRSNEKLFF.

This chain's CDR3 is CAWRRGGTGSYEQYF. CDR3 coding DNA: TGTGCCTGGAGAAGGGGCGGGACAGGGTCTTACGAGCAGTACTTC. The chain combines TRBV30 with TRBJ2-7; 9 bases agree with TRBD1. Germline values: CDR1 GTSNPN, CDR2 SVGIG (reference sequence). Trimming at V came to 3 bases and at J to 4 bases, leaving 10 bases not matched to a gene. The CDR3 loop spans 15 amino acids.

Of note for this clone: The same CDR3 is also encoded by other DNA sequences in this sample. This chain links TRBV29-1 with TRBJ1-5; D unclear. The CDR3 spans 13 residues. Germline assignment: CDR1 SQVTM and CDR2 ANQGSEA. V lost 4 bases and J lost 0, with 7 bases in between. This chain's CDR3 is CSVGGYSNQPQHF. The CDR3 DNA is TGCAGCGTTGGAGGTTATAGCAATCAGCCCCAGCATTTT.

The table lists this clone with a count of one. The chain employs TRBV9 and TRBJ1-2; 8 bases align to TRBD1. J was trimmed by 1 base and V by 3 bases; bases with no gene match: 5. CDR3 length equals 15 residues. CDR1 is SGDLS and CDR2 is YYNGEE in the germline V gene. The CDR3 loop is CASSGTGRGNYGYTF. The CDR3 region has the DNA TGTGCCAGCAGCGGGACAGGGAGAGGTAACTATGGCTACACCTTC.

This clone came up once. The chain links TRBV20-1 to TRBJ2-1, with 7 bases identical to TRBD1. V gave up 3 bases and J gave up 7 bases; unmatched junction bases: 12. This CDR3 region has 15 residues. CDR1 is DFQATT and CDR2 is SNEGSKA in the germline V gene (reference sequence). CDR3 in amino acids: CSASKRGRLYNEQFF. CDR3 nucleotide sequence: TGCAGTGCTAGTAAAAGGGGGCGCCTGTATAATGAGCAGTTCTTC.

This chain links TRBV4-3 with TRBJ2-5; 9 positions agree with TRBD2. Unmatched junction bases numbered 13, after V lost 1 base and J lost 4 bases. Germline lookup yields CDR1 LGHNA and CDR2 YSLEER. The length of the CDR3 is 18 residues. CDR3 nucleotide sequence: TGCGCCAGCAGCCAAGCGGTGGCGGGATTTAGCGGGAGAGAGACCCAGTACTTC. Its translation: CASSQAVAGFSGRETQYF.

The chain couples TRBV19 to TRBJ1-5, with 10 bases identical to TRBD1. Germline V gene sequence: CDR1 LNHDA, CDR2 SQIVND (reference sequence). CDR3 length equals 15 residues. Trimming took 4 bases from V and 6 from J; bases not matched to a gene: 6. CDR3 loop: CASSRDRGLGQPQHF. The CDR3 DNA reads as TGTGCCAGTAGTAGAGACAGGGGGCTAGGTCAGCCCCAGCATTTT.

The gene calls are TRBV18 and TRBJ1-3; D perhaps matches TRBD1 (6 bases). The CDR3 consists of 15 residues. V lost 2 bases and J 1 base, leaving 9 bases between the germline ends. From germline, CDR1 is KGHSH and CDR2 LQKENI. The DNA for the CDR3 is TGTGCCAGCTCACCATACGACAGGTCTGGAAACACCATATATTTT. Its protein product is CASSPYDRSGNTIYF. The full variable domain, its missing parts supplied by reference TRBV18 and TRBJ1-3, is NAGVMQNPRHLVRRRGQEARLRCSPMKGHSHVYWYRQLPEEGLKFMVYLQKENIIDESGMPKERFSAEFPKEGPSILRIQQVVRGDSAAYFCASSPYDRSGNTIYFGEGSWLTVV.

CDR3 nucleotides: TGCGCCAGCAGCCAAGACTGGGGGGGTTCTAACTATGGCTACACCTTC. It codes for CASSQDWGGSNYGYTF. This chain uses TRBV4-3 with TRBJ1-2; D is perhaps TRBD1 (5 bases). CDR3 length equals 16 residues. Per the germline V gene, CDR1 is LGHNA and CDR2 is YSLEER. Trimming shortened V by 0 bases and J by 0 bases, and 11 bases separated the two germline ends.

The chain is built from TRBV25-1 and TRBJ1-1; D is uncertain. V lost 4 bases to trimming and J lost 1 base, with 13 bases between them. The CDR3 spans 15 residues. Looked up from germline, CDR1 is MGHDK and CDR2 is SYGVNS. The CDR3 bases are TGTGCCAGCAGTGTCAGTTGGCATCCGAACACTGAAGCTTTCTTT. This codes for CASSVSWHPNTEAFF.

The rearrangement joins TRBV6-5 to TRBJ1-6, with a tentative D call TRBD1 (6 bases). This CDR3 comprises 15 residues. V lost 8 bases and J 5 bases, leaving 16 bases between the germline ends. Germline V gene data show CDR1 as MNHEY and CDR2 as SVGAGI. The DNA of the CDR3 is TGTGCCAGCGGACCACAGGGAATCCATAATTCACCCCTCCACTTT. Translating it yields CASGPQGIHNSPLHF.

CDR3 region: CASSQDWSGTSGGPYTGELFF. CDR3 DNA: TGTGCCAGCAGCCAAGATTGGTCCGGGACTAGCGGGGGGCCCTACACCGGGGAGCTGTTTTTT. The gene calls are TRBV3-1 (or the pseudogene TRBV3-2) and TRBJ2-2; 15 bases map to TRBD2. This CDR3 is 21 amino acids long. CDR1 LGHDT and CDR2 YNNKEL come from the germline V gene (reference sequence). J was trimmed by 3 bases and V by 0 bases; bases with no gene match: 11.

V usage is TRBV9 and J usage is TRBJ2-3; D is uncertain. The CDR3 spans 13 residues. V lost 1 base and J lost 4, with 7 bases in between. Germline V gene sequence: CDR1 SGDLS, CDR2 YYNGEE. CDR3 sequence (DNA): TGTGCCAGCAGCGTACGAGCGCCAGATACGCAGTATTTT. The encoded protein is CASSVRAPDTQYF.

The genes are TRBV4-1 and TRBJ2-3; D might be TRBD2 (5 bases). Trimming stripped 1 base from V and 8 bases from J, with 22 bases between. The CDR3 length is 17 residues. Germline CDR1 and CDR2: MGHRA and YSYEKL. In DNA, the CDR3 is TGCGCCAGCAGCCAAGGGACTGTGGCGAAGGGAAAAGGTACGCAGTATTTT. This sequence encodes CASSQGTVAKGKGTQYF.

The rearrangement links TRBV5-6 to TRBJ2-4, with D possibly TRBD2 on 5 matching bases. The V and J ends lost 3 bases and 1 base respectively, with 8 bases between them. The germline V gene has CDR1 SGHDT and CDR2 YYEEEE. This CDR3 comprises 14 residues. This chain's CDR3 is CASSSGMAKNIQYF. In DNA form, the CDR3 reads TGTGCCAGCAGCTCCGGGATGGCCAAAAACATTCAGTACTTC.

The rearrangement uses TRBV11-2 and TRBJ2-7; the D gene is possibly TRBD2 (6 bases). CDR3 length equals 14 residues. Per the germline V gene, CDR1 is SGHAT and CDR2 is FQNNGV. The V and J ends lost 5 bases and 4 bases respectively, with 15 bases between them. The CDR3 coding sequence is TGTGCCAGCAGCCGAGCGGGCAATGCTTACGAGCAGTACGTC. Residues: CASSRAGNAYEQYV.